This T cell receptor (beta chain) was recorded in a study of PD-1 blockade in classical Hodgkin lymphoma. Overall study: It was nivolumab at 3 mg/kg, given intravenously every 2 weeks, that patients received. Findings of the study overall: A reduction in baseline TCR diversity was reportedly seen in newly diagnosed patients relative to healthy donors. Differences between repertoires have undefined causes, possibly disease activity or prior therapy.

CDR1 is SGHRS, CDR2 YFSETQ, per germline. The CDR3 spans 13 residues. The J segment lost 8 bases and the V segment lost 5 bases, leaving 4 bases of the junction unmatched. TCRdb keeps only in-frame clones here, not all; method: immunoSEQ multiplex PCR. This table has just under 65,000 clones, around 90% appearing once. Stated time point: cycle 4 day 1 (C4D1), after more than five weeks of nivolumab. Brentuximab vedotin exposure varied among the patients, all of whom had relapsed after autologous stem cell transplantation. Complete response, partial response or progressive disease was each patient's best response. With regard to this clone: Antigen unknown.

This chain links TRBV5-1 with TRBJ2-1, with TRBD1 identical over 10 bases. Here the sequenced sample was peripheral blood mononuclear cells (PBMCs), taken before the fourth cycle of nivolumab. The source of this sequence is a human donor with classical Hodgkin lymphoma. The CDR3 loop is CASRTGTGDEQFF. Here the CDR3 DNA reads TGCGCCAGCAGGACCGGGACAGGGGATGAGCAGTTCTTC.